This entry lists 31 T cell receptor beta chains sequenced from one sample in a study of T-cell reconstitution after alpha-beta-depleted transplantation in children. Construction of the TCRbeta library involved unique molecular identifiers. TCRdb re-derived calls from the PCR reads in MiXCR, one entry per CDR3 protein. The sample includes 200,000 to 250,000 distinct CDR3 sequences, more than 20% seen only once; the top ten take 2.6%. The sequencing here drew on PBMCs, taken before TCRalphabeta/CD19-depleted stem cell transplant. The origin of the receptors is a girl aged 2 to 9 with Fanconi anemia, due to receive a stem cell transplant.

This clonotype came up a few times. The chain recombines TRBV20-1 with TRBJ2-5, with TRBD1 matching over 9 bases. The V gene's germline CDR1 is DFQATT and CDR2 SNEGSKA (reference sequence). V gave up 7 bases and J gave up 1 base; unmatched junction bases: 1. The CDR3 consists of 12 residues. CDR3: CSGDRAQETQYF. DNA of the CDR3: TGCAGTGGGGACAGGGCCCAAGAGACCCAGTACTTC.

The CDR3 region has the DNA TGCGCCAGCAGCCAAGGTGCTAGTTCCCCAGATACGCAGTATTTT. The encoded protein is CASSQGASSPDTQYF. J is TRBJ2-3 and V is TRBV4-1; D gene ambiguous. The V and J ends lost 1 base and 4 bases respectively, with 12 bases between them. CDR1 and CDR2 (germline): MGHRA, YSYEKL. The CDR3 has 15 amino acids.

V is TRBV5-1 and J is TRBJ1-1; no definite D call. Germline CDR1 is SGHRS and CDR2 is YFSETQ. This CDR3 is 14 amino acids long. V was cut by 5 bases and J by 3 bases, with 14 bases left in between. The CDR3 coding sequence is TGCGCCAGCAGGGTTGAGGGAGTGGACACTGAAGCTTTCTTT. It encodes CASRVEGVDTEAFF.

In its sample, this clonotype was seen many times. The rearrangement uses TRBV10-3 and TRBJ2-1, with 11 bases lining up with TRBD2. The V and J ends lost 6 bases and 0 bases, in that order; junction bases with no gene match: 13. The germline CDR1 and CDR2 sequences are ENHRY and SYGVKD. This CDR3 has 19 residues. DNA for the CDR3: TGTGCCATCAGCACCCCCGGACTAGCGGGTCCTAGCTCCTACAATGAGCAGTTCTTC. Its translation: CAISTPGLAGPSSYNEQFF.

This clonotype has more than one count but fewer than ten. This chain uses TRBV4-1 with TRBJ2-1; D tentatively reads TRBD1 or TRBD2 (6 bases each). Germline V lookup: CDR1 MGHRA, CDR2 YSYEKL. V was cut by 1 base and J by 5 bases, with 12 bases left in between. The CDR3 runs to 15 residues. CDR3 in DNA: TGCGCCAGCAGCCAAGCGGATGGGGGGCACAATGAGCAGTTCTTC. Protein product: CASSQADGGHNEQFF.

The V gene is TRBV29-1, the J gene TRBJ2-5; D gene ambiguous. Trimming pared 2 bases from V and 2 bases from J, leaving 9 bases between. There are 13 residues in the CDR3. The germline V gene has CDR1 SQVTM and CDR2 ANQGSEA. The CDR3 loop is CSVESIIQETQYF. CDR3 coding DNA: TGCAGCGTTGAATCCATTATTCAAGAGACCCAGTACTTC.

The V gene is TRBV11-2, the J gene TRBJ2-7, with TRBD1 matching over 8 bases. The V gene's germline CDR1 is SGHAT and CDR2 FQNNGV. V was pared by 5 bases and J by 0 bases, with 18 bases of the junction left unmatched. The CDR3 covers 19 residues. Here the CDR3 reads CASSPWTGIVLQSSYEQYF. The CDR3 bases are TGTGCCAGCAGCCCGTGGACAGGGATTGTCCTACAGAGCTCCTACGAGCAGTACTTC.

This clonotype was seen more than once but under ten times. CDR3: CSAIRGSSYNEQFF. The CDR3 DNA sequence: TGCAGTGCTATCAGGGGGAGCTCCTACAATGAGCAGTTCTTC. The chain employs TRBV20-1 and TRBJ2-1; 7 nucleotides align to TRBD1. Germline V gene sequence: CDR1 DFQATT, CDR2 SNEGSKA (reference sequence). This CDR3 comprises 14 residues. V was pared by 4 bases and J by 0 bases, with 3 bases of the junction left unmatched.

Many counts were recorded for this clonotype. V gene TRBV20-1 combines with J gene TRBJ2-1; 10 positions agree with TRBD2. Germline lookup yields CDR1 DFQATT and CDR2 SNEGSKA (reference sequence). The CDR3 sequence is 16 residues long. After removal of 1 base from V and 2 bases from J, the junction contained 5 bases not matched to a gene. CDR3 sequence (DNA): TGCAGTGCTAGAGCTCCTACTAGCGGGACCTACAATGAGCAGTTCTTC. It specifies CSARAPTSGTYNEQFF.

This clonotype was found many times. V gene TRBV7-2 combines with J gene TRBJ2-3; no clear D. The germline CDR1 and CDR2 sequences are SGHTA and FQGNSA. V was clipped by 0 bases and J by 2 bases, with 12 bases between them. The CDR3 sequence is 16 residues long. The CDR3, as DNA: TGTGCCAGCAGCTTAGCTCCAGACCCGTACACAGATACGCAGTATTTT. It encodes CASSLAPDPYTDTQYF.

The table lists this clonotype with many counts. The rearrangement joins TRBV18 to TRBJ2-5, with D perhaps being TRBD1 or TRBD2 (5 bases each). V lost 4 bases, J lost 5 bases, and 20 bases lay in between. There are 16 residues in the CDR3. Germline CDR1 KGHSH, CDR2 LQKENI. The CDR3 is CASSLTHKGRWETQYF. The DNA for the CDR3 is TGTGCCAGCTCACTAACCCACAAGGGACGGTGGGAGACCCAGTACTTC.

This clonotype came up a few times. This sequence may be a read error, since a much larger clone differs from it by one base. The J gene is TRBJ2-3, the V gene TRBV20-1, with 11 bases that match TRBD2. Germline CDR1 reads DFQATT; CDR2 reads SNEGSKA (reference sequence). The CDR3 extends over 17 amino acids. CDR3 in amino acids: CCARDPFSGRVTDTQYF. The DNA for the CDR3 is TGCTGTGCTAGAGATCCCTTTAGCGGGAGGGTCACAGATACGCAGTATTTT.

This clonotype has ten or more counts. The chain employs TRBV10-3 and TRBJ2-7; 9 nucleotides align to TRBD1. The CDR3 covers 12 residues. The V segment lost 7 bases and the J segment 5 bases; nucleotides outside the gene matches: 3. Germline V lookup: CDR1 ENHRY, CDR2 SYGVKD. The CDR3 nucleotides are TGTGCCATCAAGGACAGGGGCAACGAGCAGTACTTC. Residues: CAIKDRGNEQYF.

This clonotype was detected ten times or more. This chain connects TRBV20-1 to TRBJ2-1, with 10 nucleotides matching TRBD2. Losses at the gene ends were 1 base for V and 6 bases for J; bases not matched to a gene: 6. The CDR3 length is 15 residues. CDR1 is DFQATT and CDR2 is SNEGSKA in the germline V gene (reference sequence). The chain's CDR3 is CSARGVLAGINEQFF. CDR3 nucleotides: TGCAGTGCTAGAGGTGTACTAGCGGGGATCAATGAGCAGTTCTTC.

This clonotype was recorded many times. This chain links TRBV29-1 with TRBJ1-1; perhaps TRBD1 as D (6 bases). Germline V lookup: CDR1 SQVTM, CDR2 ANQGSEA. The CDR3 contains 14 residues. Trimming stripped 3 bases from V and 0 bases from J, with 11 bases between. The CDR3 sequence is CSVEGHLVNTEAFF. DNA of the CDR3: TGCAGCGTTGAGGGACATCTCGTGAACACTGAAGCTTTCTTT.

This clonotype occurred once. This chain links TRBV12-1 with TRBJ2-1. TRBV12-1 is classified as a pseudogene. The CDR3 consists of 13 residues. CDR3 in amino acids: CASSSRLFNEQFF. CDR3 bases: TGTGCCAGCAGCTCCAGACTGTTCAATGAGCAGTTCTTC.

The rearrangement links TRBV20-1 to TRBJ1-1; no definite D call. Trimming pared 3 bases from V and 6 bases from J, leaving 11 bases between. This CDR3 is 12 amino acids long. The germline CDR1 and CDR2 sequences are DFQATT and SNEGSKA (reference sequence). The CDR3 DNA reads TGCAGTGCTAGGGTTTCCCACTCTGAAGCTTTCTTT. Translated, it gives CSARVSHSEAFF.

This clonotype was picked up many times. This chain uses TRBV20-1 with TRBJ2-1; no firm D call. There are 14 residues in the CDR3. V dropped 6 bases and J dropped 2 bases, with 14 bases sitting between them. Germline V gene lookup returns CDR1 DFQATT and CDR2 SNEGSKA (reference sequence). CDR3 region: CSAQQSLAYNEQFF. CDR3 bases: TGCAGTGCCCAACAGAGTCTAGCCTACAATGAGCAGTTCTTC.

This clonotype was seen repeatedly, ten times or more. The gene calls are TRBV20-1 and TRBJ2-3; D not resolved. CDR1 is DFQATT and CDR2 is SNEGSKA in the germline V gene (reference sequence). The CDR3 extends over 12 amino acids. V lost 5 bases and J 4 bases, leaving 10 bases between the germline ends. CDR3 sequence: CSAPGLPDTQYF. In DNA, the CDR3 is TGCAGTGCTCCCGGATTACCAGATACGCAGTATTTT.

The rearrangement uses TRBV20-1 and TRBJ2-1; possible D gene TRBD2, 5 bases. Germline CDR1 reads DFQATT; CDR2 reads SNEGSKA (reference sequence). Trimming removed 6 bases from V and 6 bases from J, with 9 bases in between. The CDR3 totals 11 residues. CDR3 nucleotide sequence: TGCAGTGCGCTCCGGGGCAATGAGCAGTTCTTC. Amino acid sequence: CSALRGNEQFF.

V usage is TRBV28 and J usage is TRBJ1-6; tentatively, D is TRBD1 (5 bases). The V and J ends lost 9 bases and 9 bases respectively, with 12 bases between them. Germline CDR1 is MDHEN and CDR2 is SYDVKM. CDR3 size: 12 residues. The CDR3 DNA reads as TGTGCCAGGGGCACTGGGGCTTCACCCCTCCACTTT. This codes for CARGTGASPLHF.

This clonotype was seen ten or more times. The chain links TRBV29-1 to TRBJ2-7; 7 positions agree with TRBD1. The junction had 2 bases not matched to a gene; V was cut back by 6 bases and J by 0 bases. Germline loops: CDR1 SQVTM, CDR2 ANQGSEA. This CDR3 region has 12 residues. Here the CDR3 DNA reads TGCAGCGTAGGGACAGACTCCTACGAGCAGTACTTC. Translation: CSVGTDSYEQYF.

The sample holds many counts of this clonotype. V and J are TRBV29-1 and TRBJ2-3, with D possibly being TRBD2 (6 bases). V was pared by 6 bases and J by 3 bases, with 19 bases between. Looked up from germline, CDR1 is SQVTM and CDR2 is ANQGSEA. The CDR3 spans 15 residues. The CDR3 bases are TGCAGCGTCGGAAGTACTAGCACCCTAACAGATACGCAGTATTTT. This gives the protein CSVGSTSTLTDTQYF.

The chain links TRBV29-1 to TRBJ2-5; D may be TRBD1 (5 bases). The CDR3 covers 15 residues. Deletions cut 1 base from V and 4 bases from J, with 16 bases between. From germline, CDR1 is SQVTM and CDR2 ANQGSEA. The CDR3 protein is CSVEGSGKLGETQYF. The CDR3, as DNA: TGCAGCGTTGAAGGGTCAGGGAAGTTGGGAGAGACCCAGTACTTC.

This clonotype was detected many times. The chain uses TRBV7-3 and TRBJ2-3, with TRBD2 matching 8 bases. J gave up 0 bases and V 6 bases, and 5 bases lay outside the gene matches. CDR3 length equals 15 residues. The germline V gene has CDR1 SGHTA and CDR2 FQGTGA. CDR3 sequence (DNA): TGTGCCAGCAGACGTACGGGGGGGAGCACAGATACGCAGTATTTT. This codes for CASRRTGGSTDTQYF.

The chain recombines TRBV7-9 with TRBJ2-7, with D maybe TRBD1 (6 bases). CDR1 and CDR2 from the germline V gene are SEHNR and FQNEAQ (reference sequence). The CDR3 is 16 residues long. The ends were cut back, 6 bases at V and 0 bases at J, with 18 bases in the middle. CDR3 bases: TGTGCCAGCAGTTCCCCCGGGACATCGAGCTCCTACGAGCAGTACTTC. It yields the protein CASSSPGTSSSYEQYF. The full variable domain, with the rest looked up from reference TRBV7-9 and TRBJ2-7, is DTGVSQNPRHKITKRGQNVTFRCDPISEHNRLYWYRQTLGQGPEFLTYFQNEAQLEKSRLLSDRFSAERPKGSFSTLEIQRTEQGDSAMYLCASSSPGTSSSYEQYFGPGTRLTVT.

The chain is built from TRBV20-1 and TRBJ1-1; D perhaps matches TRBD1 (5 bases). This CDR3 contains 15 residues. V was clipped by 6 bases and J by 1 base, with 18 bases between them. Per germline, CDR1 DFQATT and CDR2 SNEGSKA (reference sequence). The CDR3 sequence: CSARSPLDRNTEAFF. CDR3 nucleotides: TGCAGTGCGAGAAGCCCCCTCGACAGGAACACTGAAGCTTTCTTT.

The chain has TRBV5-1 and TRBJ2-7; D might be TRBD2 (6 bases). CDR3 length equals 13 residues. In germline, CDR1 is SGHRS, CDR2 YFSETQ. Trimming cost V 4 bases and J 4 bases, with 12 bases left between them. Written as DNA, the CDR3 is TGCGCCAGCAGCGGTAAAGGGAGGTACGAGCAGTACTTC. It is translated as CASSGKGRYEQYF.

This clonotype was seen at least ten times. The chain joins TRBV29-1 to TRBJ2-7; 11 positions match TRBD1. Germline trimming cut 5 bases from V and 5 bases from J; bases unmatched to any gene: 17. This CDR3 is 17 amino acids long. Germline values: CDR1 SQVTM, CDR2 ANQGSEA. CDR3 loop: CSVLSPKPGQGVHEQYF. The CDR3 DNA sequence: TGCAGCGTTTTGAGCCCCAAACCGGGACAGGGGGTCCACGAGCAGTACTTC.

The chain carries TRBV19 and TRBJ2-4; unclear D gene. This CDR3 region has 12 residues. Per the germline V gene, CDR1 is LNHDA and CDR2 is SQIVND (reference sequence). V dropped 3 bases and J dropped 15 bases, with 15 bases sitting between them. The CDR3 loop is CASSISLGHLYF. The DNA for the CDR3 is TGTGCCAGTAGTATCTCACTTGGGCACTTGTACTTC.

This clonotype showed up many times. The J gene is TRBJ2-1, the V gene TRBV15; D may be TRBD1 (5 bases). The germline gives CDR1 LNHNV, CDR2 YYDKDF (reference sequence). The CDR3 length is 15 residues. V was pared by 1 base and J by 7 bases, with 14 bases between. The DNA of the CDR3 is TGTGCCACCAGCAGAGGTGCTAGACCAGGGAATGAGCAGTTCTTC. This sequence encodes CATSRGARPGNEQFF.